Below, 12 T cell receptor beta chains from the same sample are listed, as sequenced in a study of shared clonotypes between healthy human individuals. Naive CD8 populations comprised CD45RO-negative cells positively selected for CCR7, excluding terminally differentiated effector memory CD45RA+ cells. Sequencing used immunoSEQ multiplex PCR; TCRdb keeps in-frame clones, though not all of them. The sample carries 1.5 million to 2.5 million clones, over 85% recorded once. The sample comprised naive CD8+ T cells sorted from blood. These receptors were collected from a man between 18 and 35 years old in good health.

This sequence joins TRBV4-3 and TRBJ2-7; 7 positions match TRBD1. With 3 bases clipped from V and 4 bases from J, the junction kept 6 bases outside the gene matches. Per the germline V gene, CDR1 is LGHNA and CDR2 is YSLEER. CDR3 size: 14 residues. CDR3 region: CASSQSTGVYEQYF. As DNA, the CDR3 is TGCGCCAGCAGCCAGTCCACAGGGGTTTACGAGCAGTACTTC.

Points on this clone: Other DNA sequences within the sample encode an identical CDR3. The chain combines TRBV19 with TRBJ1-3; D unresolved. The CDR3 totals 13 residues. The V and J ends lost 5 bases and 0 bases respectively, with 5 bases between them. Germline CDR1 and CDR2: LNHDA and SQIVND (reference sequence). The CDR3 region is CASSLGSGNTIYF. In DNA, the CDR3 is TGTGCCAGTAGTTTAGGCTCTGGAAACACCATATATTTT.

The chain joins TRBV9 to TRBJ2-7, with 8 bases identical to TRBD2. CDR1 and CDR2 (germline): SGDLS, YYNGEE. This CDR3 region has 15 residues. Trimming took 4 bases from V and 7 from J; bases not matched to a gene: 13. The CDR3 is CASSLSGAGAGEQYF. CDR3 coding DNA: TGTGCCAGCAGCCTCTCGGGAGCGGGGGCGGGGGAGCAGTACTTC.

This chain uses TRBV5-1 with TRBJ2-2; 12 nucleotides align to TRBD2. Germline assignment: CDR1 SGHRS and CDR2 YFSETQ. V lost 3 bases and J lost 4; bases outside the gene matches: 4. This CDR3 spans 16 amino acids. This CDR3 is CASSSRLAGATGELFF. CDR3 DNA: TGCGCCAGCAGCTCGCGACTAGCGGGGGCCACCGGGGAGCTGTTTTTT.

The DNA for the CDR3 is TGTGCCAGCAGTCAATCAGGGGACCAGGGTTACGAGCAGTACTTC. Its translation: CASSQSGDQGYEQYF. This rearrangement joins TRBV6-5 to TRBJ2-7, with TRBD1 as a possible D gene (6 bases). CDR3 length: 15 residues. Germline CDR1 and CDR2: MNHEY and SVGAGI. Trimming stripped 5 bases from V and 4 bases from J, with 18 bases between.

On this clone itself: The sample contains more than one DNA sequence encoding this CDR3. The V gene is TRBV27, the J gene TRBJ1-1, with D unclear. Germline V lookup: CDR1 MNHEY, CDR2 SMNVEV (reference sequence). The CDR3 contains 13 residues. Trimming cost V 4 bases and J 1 base, with 7 bases left between them. The CDR3 DNA reads as TGTGCCAGCAGTTCGGCAGGGAACACTGAAGCTTTCTTT. Its translation is CASSSAGNTEAFF.

The V and J genes are TRBV7-9 and TRBJ1-2; D is uncertain. CDR1 is SEHNR, CDR2 FQNEAQ, per germline (reference sequence). The CDR3 runs to 11 residues. V was pared by 11 bases and J by 6 bases, with 13 bases between. The CDR3 reads CAVRWQDGYTF. Here the CDR3 DNA reads TGTGCCGTACGGTGGCAGGATGGCTACACCTTC.

V is TRBV29-1 and J is TRBJ2-2; 14 bases fit TRBD2. The CDR3 spans 16 residues. With 6 bases clipped from V and 5 bases from J, the junction kept 8 bases outside the gene matches. Germline-derived CDR1 and CDR2 are SQVTM and ANQGSEA. In DNA form, the CDR3 reads TGCAGCGTGTCCGGGACTAGCGGGGGTCTAACCGGGGAGCTGTTTTTT. It is translated as CSVSGTSGGLTGELFF.

A note on this clone: Other DNA sequences in this specimen translate into the identical CDR3. The chain joins TRBV7-9 to TRBJ2-2; no reliable D call. The CDR3 has 13 residues. Germline-derived CDR1 and CDR2 are SEHNR and FQNEAQ (reference sequence). V was shortened by 5 bases and J by 4 bases, with 8 bases between the two germline ends. The chain's CDR3 is CASSPPGTGELFF. DNA of the CDR3: TGTGCCAGCAGCCCCCCCGGCACCGGGGAGCTGTTTTTT.

In the case of this clone: The sample has other DNA sequences that encode this CDR3 too. The rearrangement joins TRBV11-2 to TRBJ2-7; tentative D call: TRBD2 (6 bases). CDR1 SGHAT and CDR2 FQNNGV come from the germline V gene. Between the trimmed V and J ends, which lost 5 bases and 2 bases, there was a span of 13 bases. This CDR3 has 14 residues. The CDR3 bases are TGTGCCAGCAGCGCCGGGACGGGGGCCTACGAGCAGTACTTC. Protein: CASSAGTGAYEQYF.

V is TRBV5-4 and J is TRBJ2-2; TRBD2 is a possible D gene (6 bases). V dropped 2 bases and J dropped 5 bases, with 10 bases sitting between them. The V gene's germline CDR1 is SGHNT and CDR2 YYREEE (reference sequence). The CDR3 has 14 amino acids. The CDR3: CASSFVGGTGELFF. Here the CDR3 DNA reads TGTGCCAGCAGCTTTGTCGGGGGAACCGGGGAGCTGTTTTTT.

The V and J genes are TRBV19 and TRBJ2-7; no clear D. The germline CDR1 and CDR2 sequences are LNHDA and SQIVND (reference sequence). V lost 3 bases and J lost 1, with 13 bases in between. The CDR3 totals 15 residues. CDR3 loop: CASSISQAPSYEQYF. CDR3 in DNA: TGTGCCAGTAGTATTAGCCAGGCTCCTTCCTACGAGCAGTACTTC.